Shown below are 25 T cell receptor beta chains from a single sample sequenced in a study of T cell repertoires in cytomegalovirus infection. One entry per CDR3 protein results from TCRdb running MiXCR on the reads. The table has about 920,000 distinct CDR3 sequences, less than 40% seen once. These TCRs' antigens remain unknown. The sequencing here drew on cultured CD8+ T cells from PBMCs, taken from culture after CMV antigen stimulation. The receptors were sampled from a human donor in good health (CMV status not recorded). Some clones in this sample may be carry-over from other donors' samples.

This clonotype came up a few times. The rearrangement uses TRBV10-3 and TRBJ2-2; the D is unclear. Looked up from germline, CDR1 is ENHRY and CDR2 is SYGVKD. V shed 4 bases and J shed 3 bases, with 9 bases lying between them. The CDR3 consists of 14 residues. Here the CDR3 DNA reads TGTGCCATCAGTGCTGGTCAGTACACCGGGGAGCTGTTTTTT. Amino acid sequence: CAISAGQYTGELFF.

The chain carries TRBV4-1 and TRBJ1-2, with D tentatively TRBD1 (6 bases). The V gene's germline CDR1 is MGHRA and CDR2 YSYEKL. The CDR3 loop spans 14 amino acids. The V and J ends lost 2 bases and 1 base respectively, with 8 bases between them. The CDR3 nucleotides read TGCGCCAGCAGCCAACAGGGGTTTAACTATGGCTACACCTTC. Its translation is CASSQQGFNYGYTF.

The chain links TRBV11-2 to TRBJ1-2, with D uncertain. CDR1 and CDR2 (germline): SGHAT, FQNNGV. CDR3 length: 17 residues. Trimming cost V 5 bases and J 0 bases, with 19 bases left between them. CDR3 residues: CASSPLSAQDSNYGYTF. In DNA, the CDR3 is TGTGCCAGCAGCCCATTAAGCGCCCAGGATTCTAACTATGGCTACACCTTC. Full variable domain (missing parts from reference TRBV11-2 and TRBJ1-2): EAGVAQSPRYKIIEKRQSVAFWCNPISGHATLYWYQQILGQGPKLLIQFQNNGVVDDSQLPKDRFSAERLKGVDSTLKIQPAKLEDSAVYLCASSPLSAQDSNYGYTFGSGTRLTVV.

This clonotype showed up just a few times. The chain employs TRBV12-3 or TRBV12-4 and TRBJ1-1, with D possibly TRBD1 on 6 matching bases. The CDR3 totals 18 residues. Trimming left V 7 bases short and J 0 bases short, with 24 bases between. The CDR3 nucleotides are TGTGCCAGCAAGTTTACCCCCTCAGGGGTAGGATTGAACACTGAAGCTTTCTTT. Protein product: CASKFTPSGVGLNTEAFF.

V gene TRBV19 combines with J gene TRBJ2-7; no definite D call. Trimming stripped 5 bases from V and 6 bases from J, with 14 bases between. Germline V gene sequence: CDR1 LNHDA, CDR2 SQIVND (reference sequence). The CDR3 has 13 residues. The CDR3 DNA reads TGTGCCAGTAGTTTCGGACCGGAAGGCGAGCAGTACGTC. Its protein is CASSFGPEGEQYV.

This clonotype was detected ten times or more. J is TRBJ2-2 and V is TRBV5-5; D ambiguous. The length of the CDR3 is 15 residues. The ends were cut back, 1 base at V and 1 base at J, with 8 bases in the middle. Germline lookup yields CDR1 SGHKS and CDR2 YYEKEE (reference sequence). The CDR3 protein is CASSLWHMNTGELFF. The CDR3 DNA reads TGTGCCAGCAGCTTGTGGCACATGAACACCGGGGAGCTGTTTTTT.

This clonotype was counted many times. This chain uses TRBV7-2 with TRBJ1-6; D is undetermined. This CDR3 spans 17 amino acids. CDR1 and CDR2 from the germline V gene are SGHTA and FQGNSA. V lost 2 bases and J 7 bases, leaving 18 bases between the germline ends. In DNA, the CDR3 is TGTGCCAGCAGCTTACAGCCCCGAGGGTCGGGCAATTCACCCCTCCACTTT. This encodes CASSLQPRGSGNSPLHF.

This chain joins TRBV7-2 and TRBJ2-7, with 7 positions matching TRBD1. V lost 5 bases and J lost 7; bases outside the gene matches: 8. Germline V gene lookup returns CDR1 SGHTA and CDR2 FQGNSA. The CDR3 extends over 13 amino acids. The CDR3 DNA reads TGTGCCAGCAGCGCCAGACAGGGTAAGGAGCAGTACGTC. It yields the protein CASSARQGKEQYV.

V is TRBV5-8 and J is TRBJ1-2; D is uncertain. Trimming pared 0 bases from V and 6 bases from J, leaving 9 bases between. CDR1 SGHTS and CDR2 YDEGEE come from the germline V gene. This CDR3 spans 13 amino acids. The CDR3 is CASSLVGRDGYTF. CDR3 nucleotide sequence: TGTGCCAGCAGCTTGGTAGGACGAGATGGCTACACCTTC.

V gene TRBV25-1 combines with J gene TRBJ2-6, with a possible D match to TRBD2 (6 bases). Germline CDR1 reads MGHDK; CDR2 reads SYGVNS. The CDR3 runs to 16 residues. The V and J ends lost 7 bases and 0 bases respectively, with 13 bases between them. The CDR3 region is CASIERGASGANVLTF. CDR3 in DNA: TGTGCCAGCATTGAGCGCGGGGCCTCTGGGGCCAACGTCCTGACTTTC.

The gene calls are TRBV25-1 and TRBJ1-4; D might be TRBD1 (5 bases). CDR3 length equals 20 residues. Trimming stripped 2 bases from V and 10 bases from J, with 32 bases between. Germline loops: CDR1 MGHDK, CDR2 SYGVNS. The CDR3 nucleotides are TGTGCCAGCAGTGAAGGGAGCTCATACATGACCACGGACGGCGGGGGAAAACTGTTTTTT. Amino acid sequence: CASSEGSSYMTTDGGGKLFF.

The chain joins TRBV5-6 to TRBJ1-2, with D unclear. From germline, CDR1 is SGHDT and CDR2 YYEEEE. Trimming took off 2 bases at V and 4 bases at J, with 12 bases between the two ends. This CDR3 has 14 residues. CDR3 coding DNA: TGTGCCAGCAGCTTCCCGACAAACGGCTATGGCTACACCTTC. This sequence encodes CASSFPTNGYGYTF.

This clonotype was observed a few times. The rearrangement links TRBV6-6 to TRBJ2-7; D might be TRBD1 or TRBD2, each matching 5 bases. The CDR3 is 14 residues long. Germline loops: CDR1 MNHNY, CDR2 SVGAGI (reference sequence). Trimming stripped 4 bases from V and 2 bases from J, with 12 bases between. In nucleotides, the CDR3 is TGTGCCAGCAGTTTTCGGGGCTTTACCTACGAGCAGTACTTC. Translated, it gives CASSFRGFTYEQYF.

This clonotype was seen a handful of times. A read error may produce the germline difference seen at one junction end. The chain carries TRBV4-1 and TRBJ1-1; a weak D match, TRBD1 (5 bases). The CDR3 consists of 14 residues. The germline CDR1 and CDR2 sequences are MGHRA and YSYEKL. The CDR3 nucleotides read TGTGCCAGCAGCGGACACCCTGGGGGCACTGAAGCTTTCTTT. It encodes CASSGHPGGTEAFF.

This clonotype was seen a handful of times. The chain recombines TRBV12-3 or TRBV12-4 with TRBJ1-2; 7 bases are shared with TRBD1. The V and J ends lost 3 bases and 4 bases, in that order; junction bases with no gene match: 11. The CDR3 loop spans 16 amino acids. DNA of the CDR3: TGTGCCAGCAGTTTGGGACAGACCCTCTATTTCTATGGCTACACCTTC. Translating it yields CASSLGQTLYFYGYTF.

The chain employs TRBV5-1 and TRBJ2-7, with a weak D call TRBD1 (6 bases). Germline values: CDR1 SGHRS, CDR2 YFSETQ. This CDR3 comprises 15 residues. Trimming removed 0 bases from V and 6 bases from J, with 16 bases in between. CDR3 coding DNA: TGCGCCAGCAGCTTGGGTGGGGGCGCGGCTTTCGAGCAGTACGTC. It specifies CASSLGGGAAFEQYV.

In its sample, this clonotype was seen many times. The chain joins TRBV6-5 to TRBJ1-2; TRBD1 agrees at 7 bases. The CDR3 loop spans 16 amino acids. The germline CDR1 and CDR2 sequences are MNHEY and SVGAGI. V gave up 6 bases and J gave up 3 bases; unmatched junction bases: 13. The CDR3 protein is CASRGGRLGGHYGYTF. The CDR3 DNA follows: TGTGCCAGCAGAGGGGGCCGGCTAGGTGGTCACTATGGCTACACCTTC.

In this sample, this clonotype turned up a few times. This chain uses TRBV7-3 with TRBJ1-5; TRBD1 is a possible D gene (6 bases). Trimming took off 2 bases at V and 5 bases at J, with 10 bases between the two ends. CDR3 size: 14 residues. Germline values: CDR1 SGHTA, CDR2 FQGTGA. DNA for the CDR3: TGTGCCAGCAGCTTAGCGGCAGGGGATCAGCCCCAGCATTTT. Protein sequence: CASSLAAGDQPQHF.

There are many counts of this clonotype. The J gene is TRBJ2-2, the V gene TRBV12-3 or TRBV12-4, with D uncertain. The ends were cut back, 2 bases at V and 0 bases at J, with 7 bases in the middle. The CDR3 runs 15 residues. The CDR3 spells CASSLHGTNTGELFF. The DNA for the CDR3 is TGTGCCAGCAGTTTACATGGAACGAACACCGGGGAGCTGTTTTTT.

The chain combines TRBV6-5 with TRBJ2-6, with D possibly being TRBD2 (6 bases). V was shortened by 6 bases and J by 4 bases, with 19 bases between the two germline ends. Per the germline V gene, CDR1 is MNHEY and CDR2 is SVGAGI. This CDR3 is 17 amino acids long. The CDR3 nucleotides read TGTGCCAGCAGAACCTACGGAGGGCTGGAGGGGGCCAACGTCCTGACTTTC. It specifies CASRTYGGLEGANVLTF.

CDR3 loop: CASTPERGVLDTQYF. CDR3 nucleotides: TGTGCCAGCACTCCGGAGCGGGGGGTGCTGGATACGCAGTATTTT. The V gene is TRBV6-2 or TRBV6-3, the J gene TRBJ2-3; 9 bases match TRBD2. Germline V CDR1 and CDR2: MNHEY, SVGEGT. This CDR3 has 15 residues. Unmatched junction bases numbered 11, after V lost 7 bases and J lost 6 bases.

The chain is built from TRBV27 and TRBJ1-6; D is uncertain. Trimming stripped 3 bases from V and 8 bases from J, with 11 bases between. The CDR3 runs to 14 residues. Germline CDR1 MNHEY, CDR2 SMNVEV (reference sequence). The CDR3 here is CASSFTADYSPLHF. The CDR3 region has the DNA TGTGCCAGCAGTTTTACAGCGGATTATTCACCCCTCCACTTT.

The chain employs TRBV20-1 and TRBJ2-4, with TRBD1 matching over 9 bases. The trim removed 5 bases at V and 1 base at J, leaving 6 bases unmatched. The CDR3 spans 15 residues. Germline CDR1 is DFQATT and CDR2 is SNEGSKA (reference sequence). DNA of the CDR3: TGCAGTGCTTTTTACGGGACAGGGGCCAAAAACATTCAGTACTTC. It specifies CSAFYGTGAKNIQYF.

This clonotype was picked up a small number of times. This rearrangement joins TRBV19 to TRBJ2-1; D call uncertain. Per the germline V gene, CDR1 is LNHDA and CDR2 is SQIVND (reference sequence). With 3 bases removed from V and 7 bases from J, the gap between germline ends came to 13 bases. This CDR3 is 14 amino acids long. CDR3 bases: TGTGCCAGTAGTATTCTCAGTGTACAGAATGAGCAGTTCTTC. Protein sequence: CASSILSVQNEQFF.

The chain links TRBV15 to TRBJ1-4; 11 bases are a match to TRBD1. Germline lookup yields CDR1 LNHNV and CDR2 YYDKDF (reference sequence). The CDR3 runs to 15 residues. Trimming removed 1 base from V and 5 bases from J; junction bases left unmatched: 0. CDR3 sequence reads: CATSRGDRGNEKLFF. DNA for the CDR3: TGTGCCACCAGCAGAGGGGACAGGGGGAATGAAAAACTGTTTTTT.